A selection of T cell receptor beta chains follows, all from one sample in a study of metastatic and nonmetastatic thyroid tumors. TCRdb redid the clone calls on the PCR reads using MiXCR. The table has approximately 25,000 clones, around 13% seen once. Sequenced sample: blood. These receptors all stem from a female donor with papillary thyroid cancer or a benign thyroid nodule (not recorded which). Some clones in this sample may be carry-over from other donors' samples. CDR3s include the opening cysteine and the closing phenylalanine or tryptophan. D genes are given only for firm matches. Size values are once, few and many counts, or a class for expanded clones, and some rows have none.

D gene	J gene	clone size	V gene	CDR3 protein	CDR3 DNA
.	TRBJ1-5	many	TRBV9	CASSVAGGGPQHF	TGTGCCAGCAGCGTAGCGGGGGGGGGGCCCCAGCATTTT
TRBD1	TRBJ2-5	few	TRBV28	CASSGTGGVSCETQYF	TGTGCCAGCAGTGGGACAGGGGGGGTTTCTTGTGAGACCCAGTACTTC
.	TRBJ2-7	many	TRBV25-1	CASSGTFGYEQYF	TGTGCCAGCAGTGGGACCTTCGGCTACGAGCAGTACTTC
.	TRBJ1-6	.	TRBV12-3/TRBV12-4	CASRNWQGNSPLHF	TGTGCCAGCAGGAACTGGCAGGGGAATTCACCCCTCCACTTT
.	TRBJ2-7	many	TRBV6-2/TRBV6-3	CASSYDGEGSYEQYF	TGTGCCAGCAGTTACGACGGGGAAGGTTCCTACGAGCAGTACTTC
.	TRBJ2-3	many	TRBV7-2	CASSLGGGTQYF	TGTGCCAGCAGCTTAGGGGGAGGTACGCAGTATTTT
.	TRBJ2-5	few	TRBV12-3/TRBV12-4	CASSLSLALVETQYF	TGTGCCAGCAGTTTAAGCCTAGCTCTAGTGGAGACCCAGTACTTC
.	TRBJ1-2	many	TRBV15	CATSRGEEGYTF	TGTGCCACCAGCAGAGGGGAAGAGGGCTACACCTTC
.	TRBJ1-2	.	TRBV7-2	CASSFSRGYGYGYTF	TGTGCCAGCAGCTTCTCCAGGGGCTATGGCTATGGCTACACCTTC
.	TRBJ2-7	many	TRBV5-4	CASSPGGERFTEQYF	TGTGCCAGCAGCCCAGGGGGGGAGCGCTTCACCGAGCAGTACTTC
TRBD2	TRBJ2-1	.	TRBV2	CASSVVGRGEQFF	TGTGCCAGCAGTGTCGTAGGGAGGGGTGAGCAGTTCTTC
.	TRBJ2-4	many	TRBV18	CASSPDRSKNIQYF	TGTGCCAGCTCCCCAGACAGGTCCAAAAACATTCAGTACTTC
.	TRBJ1-1	many	TRBV19	CASSGPMRTEAFF	TGTGCCAGTTCAGGACCAATGCGGACTGAAGCTTTCTTT
TRBD2	TRBJ2-1	many	TRBV4-2	CASSQVSTSGGPYEQFF	TGTGCCAGCAGCCAAGTCTCAACGTCGGGAGGGCCGTATGAGCAGTTCTTC
.	TRBJ2-2	few	TRBV24-1	CATSERQTRRAGELFF	TGTGCCACCAGTGAGCGACAGACACGTAGGGCCGGGGAGCTGTTTTTT
.	TRBJ1-6	many	TRBV5-1	CASATAARDSPLHF	TGCGCCAGCGCCACCGCGGCTCGGGATTCACCCCTCCACTTT
.	TRBJ1-4	.	TRBV5-4	CASSLGTNNEKLFF	TGTGCCAGCAGCTTGGGGACAAATAATGAAAAACTGTTTTTT
.	TRBJ1-2	medium-sized	TRBV6-5	CASSYSYKTNYGYTF	TGTGCCAGCAGTTACTCGTATAAGACTAACTATGGCTACACCTTC
.	TRBJ1-6	many	TRBV11-2	CASRLGVAGSPLHF	TGTGCCAGCAGATTAGGGGTGGCCGGTTCACCCCTCCACTTT
TRBD2	TRBJ2-3	many	TRBV5-4	CASSQGLAVDTQYF	TGTGCCAGCAGCCAGGGACTAGCTGTTGATACGCAGTATTTT
TRBD1	TRBJ2-5	many	TRBV12-3/TRBV12-4	CASSIAGTGGQETQYF	TGTGCCAGCAGTATAGCCGGGACAGGGGGACAAGAGACCCAGTACTTC
.	TRBJ1-1	many	TRBV18	CASSREADTEAFF	TGTGCCAGCTCACGGGAGGCCGACACTGAAGCTTTCTTT
.	TRBJ2-1	few	TRBV6-5	CASSYKGGEQFF	TGTGCCAGCAGTTACAAAGGTGGTGAGCAGTTCTTC
.	TRBJ2-7	.	TRBV10-3	CAISGGGGEQYF	TGTGCCATCAGTGGTGGAGGGGGCGAGCAGTACTTT
.	TRBJ2-2	medium-sized	TRBV6-1	CASKRLSNTGELFF	TGTGCCAGCAAGAGACTTTCGAACACCGGGGAGCTGTTTTTT
.	TRBJ2-5	many	TRBV14	CASSQEGQTQYF	TGTGCCAGCAGCCAAGAGGGGCAGACCCAGTACTTC
TRBD2	TRBJ2-1	many	TRBV19	CASSISGSYNEQFF	TGTGCCAGTAGTATCAGCGGGAGTTACAATGAGCAGTTCTTC
TRBD1	TRBJ1-6	many	TRBV18	CASSCGQGNSPLHF	TGTGCCAGCTCGTGCGGACAGGGAAATTCACCCCTCCACTTT